The 25 T cell receptor beta chains listed next were all sequenced from one sample in a study of cytomegalovirus exposure and HLA in healthy donors. Both 60 Vbeta primers and 13 Jbeta primers went into the PCR. Assay: immunoSEQ multiplex PCR; the TCRdb copy retains only in-frame clones and omits some. The sample records more than 85,000 clones, 65% to 80% being singletons. Sequenced input: PBMCs. The source is a man aged 25-40 years in good health and CMV-seropositive.

V and J are TRBV10-3 and TRBJ2-7; weak D call: TRBD1 (6 bases). Germline V gene lookup returns CDR1 ENHRY and CDR2 SYGVKD. V was clipped by 11 bases and J by 0 bases, with 11 bases between them. The CDR3 is made up of 12 amino acids. In nucleotides, the CDR3 is TGTGCCGGGGGCTTTTACTCCTACGAGCAGTACTTC. It translates to CAGGFYSYEQYF.

This chain connects TRBV7-6 to TRBJ2-2; a possible D gene is TRBD1 (5 bases). V gave up 3 bases and J gave up 0 bases, with 11 bases separating them. Germline CDR1 and CDR2: SGHVS and FNYEAQ. The CDR3 totals 16 residues. CDR3 residues: CASSFLDIANTGELFF. The DNA of the CDR3 is TGTGCCAGCAGCTTCCTGGACATTGCGAACACCGGGGAGCTGTTTTTT.

The chain has TRBV6-4 and TRBJ2-1; 10 bases map to TRBD2. CDR3 length equals 15 residues. J gave up 5 bases and V 2 bases, and 3 bases lay outside the gene matches. Germline V gene data show CDR1 as MRHNA and CDR2 as SNTAGT. In DNA form, the CDR3 reads TGTGCCAGCAGTGACGGACTAGCGGAGAACAATGAGCAGTTCTTC. This gives the protein CASSDGLAENNEQFF.

This chain joins TRBV5-3 and TRBJ1-1, with D perhaps TRBD1 (6 bases). TRBV5-3 carries the ORF label, with uncertain function. The CDR3 is 14 residues long. Trimming shortened V by 2 bases and J by 4 bases, and 12 bases separated the two germline ends. DNA for the CDR3: TGTGCCAGAAGCTTTGGGGGGGCCGGCACTGAAGCTTTCTTT. This codes for CARSFGGAGTEAFF.

This chain connects TRBV11-2 to TRBJ1-6; no definite D call. V was cut by 6 bases and J by 4 bases, with 13 bases left in between. Germline V CDR1 and CDR2: SGHAT, FQNNGV. The CDR3 has 15 amino acids. The DNA for the CDR3 is TGTGCCAGCAGATTGGCCGCCAGGTATAATTCACCCCTCCACTTT. Its protein product is CASRLAARYNSPLHF.

This rearrangement joins TRBV9 to TRBJ1-2, with a tentative D call TRBD1 (6 bases). Germline V gene sequence: CDR1 SGDLS, CDR2 YYNGEE. The CDR3 is 14 amino acids. V was clipped by 0 bases and J by 4 bases, with 10 bases between them. In DNA form, the CDR3 reads TGTGCCAGCAGCGTAGTGGCGGGGGCCTATGGCTACACCTTC. Its translation is CASSVVAGAYGYTF.

The table lists this clone with a count of one. The CDR3 loop is CASSAQQNYGYTF. The CDR3 nucleotides are TGTGCCAGCAGCGCACAGCAAAACTATGGCTACACCTTC. This chain joins TRBV9 and TRBJ1-2; D is ambiguous. Trimming cost V 3 bases and J 2 bases, with 8 bases left between them. The germline CDR1 and CDR2 sequences are SGDLS and YYNGEE. The CDR3 runs to 13 residues.

The chain's CDR3 is CASSPRTGGAGANYGYTF. The CDR3 region has the DNA TGTGCCAGCTCACCTAGGACAGGGGGCGCGGGAGCTAACTATGGCTACACCTTC. The chain is built from TRBV18 and TRBJ1-2, with TRBD1 identical over 11 bases. Looked up from germline, CDR1 is KGHSH and CDR2 is LQKENI. Losses at the gene ends were 3 bases for V and 0 bases for J; bases not matched to a gene: 9. CDR3 size: 18 residues.

The V call is TRBV7-2, the J call TRBJ2-1; TRBD2 matches at 15 bases. Trimming cost V 0 bases and J 7 bases; bases outside gene matches: 1. The length of the CDR3 is 16 residues. Germline V CDR1 and CDR2: SGHTA, FQGNSA. The CDR3 bases are TGTGCCAGCAGCTTAGCGGGACTAGCGGGGGGTAATGAGCAGTTCTTC. It encodes CASSLAGLAGGNEQFF.

This chain links TRBV18 with TRBJ1-5; TRBD1 agrees at 7 bases. The CDR3 has 15 amino acids. CDR1 KGHSH and CDR2 LQKENI come from the germline V gene. V shed 6 bases and J 6 bases; nucleotides not matched to a gene: 11. As DNA, the CDR3 is TGTGCCAGCTCGCCGGGGACAGCAGCAAGTCAGCCCCAGCATTTT. Protein: CASSPGTAASQPQHF.

The CDR3 bases are TGTGCCAGCAGTTACCGCGGGGGAGGGTACGAGCAGTACTTC. This codes for CASSYRGGGYEQYF. The chain employs TRBV6-5 and TRBJ2-7, with TRBD2 matching 7 bases. The CDR3 sequence is 14 residues long. The germline gives CDR1 MNHEY, CDR2 SVGAGI. With 2 bases clipped from V and 4 bases from J, the junction kept 5 bases outside the gene matches.

J is TRBJ1-2 and V is TRBV28, with 8 bases fitting TRBD1. The trim removed 5 bases at V and 7 bases at J, leaving 6 bases unmatched. The CDR3 is made up of 13 amino acids. Germline-derived CDR1 and CDR2 are MDHEN and SYDVKM. The CDR3 protein is CASSLRGRVGYTF. CDR3 bases: TGTGCCAGCAGTCTCAGGGGGCGCGTTGGCTACACCTTC.

V and J are TRBV19 and TRBJ2-2; weak D call: TRBD1 (5 bases). CDR3 length: 15 amino acids. The germline V gene has CDR1 LNHDA and CDR2 SQIVND (reference sequence). V was trimmed by 1 base and J by 2 bases, leaving 8 bases between them. The CDR3 DNA reads as TGTGCCAGTAGTATAGTCACAGGTAACACCGGGGAGCTGTTTTTT. Translation: CASSIVTGNTGELFF.

This clone came up once. Here the CDR3 reads CASSLARSGAGKNNEQFF. CDR3 DNA: TGCGCCAGCAGCTTGGCCCGAAGCGGGGCGGGGAAAAACAATGAGCAGTTCTTC. The V and J genes are TRBV5-1 and TRBJ2-1; TRBD2 agrees at 7 bases. Germline CDR1 and CDR2: SGHRS and YFSETQ. The CDR3 extends over 18 amino acids. Trimming cost V 0 bases and J 5 bases; bases outside gene matches: 14.

Comment on this clone: Other DNA sequences in this specimen translate into the identical CDR3. The chain joins TRBV7-3 to TRBJ2-1, with 10 bases lining up with TRBD2. Germline CDR1 reads SGHTA; CDR2 reads FQGTGA. Trimming took 2 bases from V and 4 from J; bases not matched to a gene: 2. The CDR3 has 15 residues. DNA for the CDR3: TGTGCCAGCAGCTTAGTTAGCGGGGGGTACAATGAGCAGTTCTTC. Protein: CASSLVSGGYNEQFF.

This clone was detected a few times. The chain employs TRBV7-7 and TRBJ1-5, with 8 bases that match TRBD1. The CDR3 spans 16 residues. Per the germline V gene, CDR1 is SSHAT and CDR2 is FNYEAQ (reference sequence). V lost 5 bases to trimming and J lost 2 bases; unmatched junction nucleotides: 8. This CDR3 is CASSRTGTGGNQPQHF. CDR3 nucleotides: TGTGCCAGCAGCCGTACCGGGACAGGAGGCAATCAGCCCCAGCATTTT.

This chain uses TRBV19 with TRBJ1-4, with 9 bases lining up with TRBD1. V lost 6 bases, J lost 7 bases, and 6 bases stayed unmatched. The V gene's germline CDR1 is LNHDA and CDR2 SQIVND (reference sequence). The CDR3 runs to 14 residues. The CDR3 region has the DNA TGTGCCAGTAGACCCGGGACAGGGAGTGAAAAACTGTTTTTT. It specifies CASRPGTGSEKLFF.

The rearrangement joins TRBV5-8 to TRBJ2-3, with D perhaps matching TRBD1 (5 bases). Germline CDR1 is SGHTS and CDR2 is YDEGEE. The CDR3 has 15 residues. Deletions cut 1 base from V and 2 bases from J, with 11 bases between. CDR3 sequence (DNA): TGTGCCAGCAGCTTGCTACAGGAGAACACAGATACGCAGTATTTT. It is translated as CASSLLQENTDTQYF.

This clone has just one count. This chain uses TRBV6-5 with TRBJ2-2; 9 nucleotides line up with TRBD2. Germline CDR1 is MNHEY and CDR2 is SVGAGI. The CDR3 totals 16 residues. Trimming took 2 bases from V and 4 from J; bases not matched to a gene: 5. The CDR3 spells CASSYQTSGFTGELFF. Written as DNA, the CDR3 is TGTGCCAGCAGTTACCAGACTAGCGGCTTCACCGGGGAGCTGTTTTTT.

The chain links TRBV30 to TRBJ1-6; D not resolved. CDR1 and CDR2 from the germline V gene are GTSNPN and SVGIG (reference sequence). The CDR3 extends over 14 amino acids. With 3 bases removed from V and 0 bases from J, the gap between germline ends came to 6 bases. The CDR3 region is CAWRADSYNSPLHF. The CDR3 nucleotides are TGTGCCTGGAGGGCAGACTCCTATAATTCACCCCTCCACTTT.

Written as DNA, the CDR3 is TGTGCCAGCAGTTTAATATCCTATAATTCACCCCTCCACTTT. Its translation: CASSLISYNSPLHF. This rearrangement joins TRBV28 to TRBJ1-6; no clear D gene. This CDR3 has 14 amino acids. CDR1 MDHEN and CDR2 SYDVKM come from the germline V gene. Trimming cost V 2 bases and J 1 base, with 3 bases left between them.

A remark on this clone: One end of the junction is discordant with germline, which a read error may explain. The CDR3 here is CVSSPGQGGNTIYF. In DNA form, the CDR3 reads TGTGTCAGCAGCCCGGGACAGGGTGGAAACACCATATATTTT. The V call is TRBV5-4, the J call TRBJ1-3; 9 positions agree with TRBD1. The CDR3 sequence is 14 residues long. The V gene's germline CDR1 is SGHNT and CDR2 YYREEE (reference sequence). The whole variable domain, filled in from reference TRBV5-4 and TRBJ1-3, reads ETGVTQSPTHLIKTRGQQVTLRCSSQSGHNTVSWYQQALGQGPQFIFQYYREEENGRGNFPPRFSGLQFPNYSSELNVNALELDDSALYLCVSSPGQGGNTIYFGEGSWLTVV.

This clone has only a few counts. The V and J genes are TRBV6-5 and TRBJ2-7; tentatively, D is TRBD1 (5 bases). Per germline, CDR1 MNHEY and CDR2 SVGAGI. The CDR3 contains 15 residues. V was cut by 4 bases and J by 1 base, with 14 bases left in between. The CDR3 sequence is CASSSSRTRSYEQYF. The DNA of the CDR3 is TGTGCCAGCAGTTCCTCCAGGACAAGATCCTACGAGCAGTACTTC.

This chain links TRBV6-5 with TRBJ1-2; the D is unclear. The germline V gene has CDR1 MNHEY and CDR2 SVGAGI. Trimming cost V 0 bases and J 1 base, with 9 bases left between them. This CDR3 spans 15 amino acids. The CDR3 DNA follows: TGTGCCAGCAGTTACTCGTCAGGATTTAACTATGGCTACACCTTC. Translated, it gives CASSYSSGFNYGYTF.

The chain recombines TRBV6-5 with TRBJ2-2; 8 bases are shared with TRBD2. V lost 5 bases and J lost 2; bases outside the gene matches: 4. The CDR3 length is 15 residues. Germline CDR1 and CDR2: MNHEY and SVGAGI. CDR3 nucleotide sequence: TGTGCCAGCAGTCCCGGGGGGGTCAACACCGGGGAGCTGTTTTTT. As protein: CASSPGGVNTGELFF.